This TCR beta chain is from a study of T cell responses to AZD1222 COVID-19 vaccine (dated by TCRdb to the early 2020s). Concerning the study at large: A total of 233 trial participants underwent TCR sequencing, of whom more than 200 had received two doses of AZD1222 and roughly 26 had received two doses of the MenACWY control vaccine. Trial participants were enrolled by age into subgroups of 18-55, 56-69 and 70-plus years, and 148, 28 and 57 TCR-sequenced participants, respectively, were included in these subgroups.

As regards this clone: Its antigen remains unidentified. The sample holds no much larger clone one base away, and base qualities are not on file.

The CDR3 regions of human TCRbeta chains were analyzed by immunosequencing. On the study's bioinformatics: TCRs in the repertoires were compared against a reference library of SARS-CoV-2-specific TCRs that had been generated with the MIRA antigen-specificity platform. Breadth was defined as the fraction of unique TCRs that were SARS-CoV-2-associated. Depth was defined as the fraction of total T cells that were SARS-CoV-2-associated. Using the MIRA data, every spike-specific TCR was mapped to the spike region that the TCR reacted to and assigned to either a CD4 or a CD8 class. Log10-transformed breadth and depth values were compared by one-way ANOVA with Sidak's multiple comparisons tests. TCRdb mirrors the immuneACCESS table, restricted to in-frame sequences. Some clones are absent from its copies; in checked studies, under half trace to an unresolved V gene, and the reason for the others is unknown. The V and J calls and clone size come from that table; D and trimming were worked out from the DNA. The sample data list around 150,000 clones, and 70% to 90% of these were observed just once. The biggest ten clones account for around 3.4% of the sample.

The time point label here, explained by the study, means: baseline before first vaccination. The sample's treatment or condition label, in plain terms: meningococcal conjugate vaccine given as trial control. The vaccinee samples were drawn from two UK trials, COV001 and COV002, one of which was a single-blind randomized controlled phase 2/3 trial testing AZD1222 (ChAdOx1 nCoV-19) in healthy adults. For TCRbeta chain sequencing, PBMC samples from trial participants were taken at day 0 and at day 28 after the second dose. Results and caveats for the whole study, not just this receptor: Reportedly, close to half of the unique spike-specific TCRs recognized epitopes lying outside the regions that are mutated in the B.1.351 and B.1.1.7 variants. CD4 TCRs associated with the vaccine covered the entire spike protein, and the dominant responses were in regions 160-218 and 743-854. After two AZD1222 doses, both the breadth and the depth of spike-specific TCRs were significantly higher than at day 0 and than in MenACWY recipients. Because no day 14 peak-response samples were available, repertoires were characterized only after the peak T cell response. Participants were mostly white British and included more females than males, and it was suggested by the authors that clonal diversity may have been underestimated. Conclusions about previously exposed vaccinees were limited because only a handful of AZD1222 recipients were SARS-CoV-2 seropositive at baseline. In the small 56-69-year group, the increase in depth fell short of significance, most likely because of low power.

This material consisted of peripheral blood, taken on day 0 of MenACWY control vaccination. This receptor was taken from an adult in good health.

The CDR3 has the sequence CASARTGSYTEAFF. At the DNA level, the sequence is TGTGCCAGCGCTAGGACAGGGAGTTACACTGAAGCTTTCTTT. The chain is assembled from TRBV11-3 and TRBJ1-1, and TRBD1 aligns with 8 junction nucleotides. The cysteine opens and the phenylalanine closes a CDR3 of 14 amino acids. Only CDR3 DNA remains: 42 bases, in frame from the first base. Reading the germline V gene gives CDR1 SGHNT and CDR2 YENEEA. V ends up 8 bases short and J 3 bases short, with an unmatched junction base count of 8.